The present T cell receptor (beta chain) was sequenced within a study of OX40 agonist ivuxolimab in advanced cancers. Looking at the study overall: Treatment received earlier with anti-PD-1, anti-PD-L1 or anti-CTLA-4 agents was allowed, and roughly 40% had some.

Germline V gives CDR1 SGHNT, CDR2 YYREEE (reference sequence). Deletions cut 2 bases from V and 8 bases from J, with 20 bases between. This CDR3 spans 16 amino acids. With regard to this clone: The antigen is unknown.

The protocol was immunoSEQ multiplex PCR, while the TCRdb copy is restricted to in-frame clones and leaves out a portion. Here the sample spans more than 55,000 clones, around 93% being singletons. Study-wide findings and caveats: Partial responders at 0.1-3.0 mg/kg showed near-lowest clonal expansion.

The sequence was obtained from an adult with an advanced solid tumor such as melanoma, head and neck, liver or kidney cancer. The input for sequencing was CD4+ or CD8+ T cells sorted from blood, taken in a trial of the OX40 agonist ivuxolimab. This chain uses TRBV5-4 with TRBJ2-1; D possibly matches TRBD1 or TRBD2 (5 bases each). CDR3 sequence reads: CASSFWQGVEIDEQFF. In nucleotides, the CDR3 is TGTGCCAGCAGCTTCTGGCAGGGAGTGGAGATAGATGAGCAGTTCTTC.